The 31 T cell receptor beta chains listed next were all sequenced from one sample in a study of blood T cell repertoires in COVID-19. Produced via immunoSEQ multiplex PCR; TCRdb's table is partial and in-frame only. The sample shows under 55,000 clones, around 90% of them seen only once. The specimen sequenced was peripheral blood. The receptor source for this set is a human donor in a cohort sampled during active COVID-19.

The chain carries TRBV27 and TRBJ2-3, with D hard to call. V was pared by 2 bases and J by 2 bases, with 14 bases between. Germline loops: CDR1 MNHEY, CDR2 SMNVEV (reference sequence). This CDR3 is 16 amino acids long. CDR3 coding DNA: TGTGCCAGCAGTTTAAGGCGACACAGATACACAGATACGCAGTATTTT. Translating gives CASSLRRHRYTDTQYF.

The chain joins TRBV7-3 to TRBJ1-2; TRBD1 matches 8 bases. The J segment lost 7 bases and the V segment lost 5 bases, leaving 12 bases of the junction unmatched. This CDR3 is built from 15 residues. CDR1 is SGHTA and CDR2 is FQGTGA in the germline V gene. CDR3 sequence: CASSPRQGSVVGYTF. The CDR3, as DNA: TGTGCCAGCAGCCCTCGACAGGGGTCGGTAGTTGGCTACACCTTC.

V is TRBV3-1 (or the pseudogene TRBV3-2) and J is TRBJ2-7; 9 nucleotides match TRBD1. Germline V gene data show CDR1 as LGHDT and CDR2 as YNNKEL (reference sequence). This CDR3 is 17 amino acids long. The V and J ends lost 6 bases and 6 bases, in that order; junction bases with no gene match: 18. Written as DNA, the CDR3 is TGTGCCAGCAGTCGGTGGGGACAGGGTCCAAACGAGGCCGAGCAGTACTTC. This encodes CASSRWGQGPNEAEQYF.

This chain links TRBV7-9 with TRBJ2-3, with 7 bases that match TRBD1. Germline V CDR1 and CDR2: SEHNR, FQNEAQ (reference sequence). This CDR3 comprises 13 residues. V was pared by 5 bases and J by 4 bases, with 3 bases of the junction left unmatched. DNA of the CDR3: TGTGCCAGCAGCAAGACAGGGCCAGATACGCAGTATTTT. Translated: CASSKTGPDTQYF.

V and J are TRBV7-2 and TRBJ1-5; maybe TRBD1 (6 bases). The CDR3 covers 15 residues. The V gene lost 5 bases and the J gene lost 4 bases, with 15 bases spanning the gap. Germline CDR1 and CDR2: SGHTA and FQGNSA. CDR3 nucleotides: TGTGCCAGCAGCAGAGACCCAGGGGATAATCAGCCCCAGCATTTT. The encoded protein is CASSRDPGDNQPQHF.

This chain connects TRBV29-1 to TRBJ2-6, with D perhaps matching TRBD2 (5 bases). Per the germline V gene, CDR1 is SQVTM and CDR2 is ANQGSEA. V was shortened by 7 bases and J by 4 bases, with 23 bases between the two germline ends. This CDR3 contains 17 residues. The DNA of the CDR3 is TGCAGCGCTAAGACCCTCGGGGTTACTGCGGGGGCCAACGTCCTGACTTTC. Its translation is CSAKTLGVTAGANVLTF.

The genes are TRBV2 and TRBJ1-5; 10 nucleotides align to TRBD1. The germline gives CDR1 SNHLY, CDR2 FYNNEI. The CDR3 covers 14 residues. V trimming: 9 bases; J trimming: 2 bases; junction bases outside the gene matches: 4. The CDR3 region is CARGTGDGNQPQHF. CDR3 bases: TGTGCCAGAGGGACAGGGGATGGCAATCAGCCCCAGCATTTT.

This sequence joins TRBV6-1 and TRBJ2-7; the D gene is possibly TRBD1 (5 bases). CDR1 MNHNS and CDR2 SASEGT come from the germline V gene. V gave up 1 base and J gave up 2 bases, with 12 bases separating them. The CDR3 length is 15 residues. The CDR3 spells CASSEGQSSTYEQYF. The CDR3 nucleotides are TGTGCCAGCAGTGAAGGACAGTCATCCACCTACGAGCAGTACTTC.

This clone was counted a single time. The chain joins TRBV27 to TRBJ2-1, with D unclear. Germline CDR1 and CDR2: MNHEY and SMNVEV (reference sequence). CDR3 size: 16 residues. V lost 6 bases, J lost 0 bases, and 15 bases lay in between. The CDR3 DNA sequence: TGTGCCAGCAGGGGCCGGTCCTCAAGCTCCTACAATGAGCAGTTCTTC. Residues: CASRGRSSSSYNEQFF.

The chain recombines TRBV28 with TRBJ2-5, with 11 bases lining up with TRBD1. This CDR3 spans 17 amino acids. V lost 6 bases, J lost 1 base, and 10 bases stayed unmatched. CDR1 and CDR2 (germline): MDHEN, SYDVKM. The CDR3 sequence is CASRFWPGTGGQETQYF. In DNA, the CDR3 is TGTGCCAGCAGATTTTGGCCCGGGACAGGGGGCCAAGAGACCCAGTACTTC.

The CDR3 loop reads CASSKERKTYEQYF. CDR3 in DNA: TGTGCCAGCAGCAAAGAGAGGAAAACCTACGAGCAGTACTTC. V gene TRBV21-1 combines with J gene TRBJ2-7; TRBD2, the D gene given by the table, was not confirmed from the DNA. TRBV21-1 is deemed a pseudogene. The CDR3 spans 14 residues.

V gene TRBV18 combines with J gene TRBJ2-1; D perhaps matches TRBD1 (5 bases). The V and J ends lost 2 bases and 3 bases respectively, with 11 bases between them. Germline lookup yields CDR1 KGHSH and CDR2 LQKENI. This CDR3 has 15 amino acids. This CDR3 reads CASSPAWTNYNEQFF. The CDR3 DNA follows: TGTGCCAGCTCACCAGCTTGGACAAACTACAATGAGCAGTTCTTC.

The rearrangement uses TRBV19 and TRBJ2-5, with D possibly matching TRBD2 (6 bases). Germline V gene sequence: CDR1 LNHDA, CDR2 SQIVND (reference sequence). Trimming pared 3 bases from V and 1 base from J, leaving 18 bases between. The CDR3 contains 17 residues. For the CDR3, the DNA is TGTGCCAGTAGTATGGGCTTCGGGGGATTCAGCCAAGAGACCCAGTACTTC. Amino acids: CASSMGFGGFSQETQYF.

This clone was found a few times. The chain combines TRBV27 with TRBJ1-1; D is perhaps TRBD1 (6 bases). Germline V CDR1 and CDR2: MNHEY, SMNVEV (reference sequence). V lost 3 bases and J lost 0, with 11 bases in between. The CDR3 covers 15 residues. The CDR3 is CASSFSSGVNTEAFF. The CDR3 DNA sequence: TGTGCCAGCAGTTTCAGCTCAGGGGTGAACACTGAAGCTTTCTTT.

The chain recombines TRBV7-6 with TRBJ2-2; unclear D gene. V gave up 4 bases and J gave up 7 bases, with 7 bases separating them. Germline CDR1 is SGHVS and CDR2 is FNYEAQ. This CDR3 spans 12 amino acids. CDR3 loop: CASSSWSGELFF. The CDR3 nucleotides are TGTGCCAGCAGCTCCTGGAGCGGGGAGCTGTTTTTT.

Written as DNA, the CDR3 is TGTGCCACCGGCGGGGTAGCGGGAGCTCAAGATACGCAGTATTTT. Amino acids: CATGGVAGAQDTQYF. The chain is built from TRBV24-1 and TRBJ2-3; 9 bases line up with TRBD2. The junction had 11 bases not matched to a gene; V was cut back by 9 bases and J by 5 bases. Germline values: CDR1 KGHDR, CDR2 SFDVKD. The CDR3 totals 15 residues.

This chain joins TRBV2 and TRBJ2-1; no clear D. V was shortened by 1 base and J by 4 bases, with 8 bases between the two germline ends. The length of the CDR3 is 14 residues. Germline-derived CDR1 and CDR2 are SNHLY and FYNNEI. The CDR3 spells CASSEGTAYNEQFF. The CDR3 DNA reads TGTGCCAGCAGTGAAGGTACAGCTTACAATGAGCAGTTCTTC.

The chain combines TRBV6-4 with TRBJ2-2; a weak D match, TRBD1 (5 bases). The CDR3 sequence is 14 residues long. Germline V gene data show CDR1 as MRHNA and CDR2 as SNTAGT. V gave up 0 bases and J gave up 6 bases, with 8 bases separating them. CDR3 coding DNA: TGTGCCAGCAGTGACTCGAACAGGCCCGGGGAGCTGTTTTTT. Translated, it gives CASSDSNRPGELFF.

The chain is built from TRBV18 and TRBJ2-1; TRBD1 aligns across 8 bases. The CDR3 runs to 15 residues. CDR1 and CDR2 from the germline V gene are KGHSH and LQKENI. Unmatched junction bases numbered 11, after V lost 6 bases and J lost 7 bases. The CDR3 bases are TGTGCCAGCTCCCCCGGACAGGGTCTAGAGAATGAGCAGTTCTTC. Amino acid sequence: CASSPGQGLENEQFF.

The chain uses TRBV11-2 and TRBJ2-7, with TRBD1 matching over 9 bases. The CDR3 totals 15 residues. The germline gives CDR1 SGHAT, CDR2 FQNNGV. The junction had 6 bases not matched to a gene; V was cut back by 3 bases and J by 3 bases. The CDR3 is CASSLPGTGSYEQYF. As DNA, the CDR3 is TGTGCCAGCAGCTTGCCCGGGACAGGGAGCTACGAGCAGTACTTC. Full variable domain (rest looked up from reference TRBV11-2 and TRBJ2-7): EAGVAQSPRYKIIEKRQSVAFWCNPISGHATLYWYQQILGQGPKLLIQFQNNGVVDDSQLPKDRFSAERLKGVDSTLKIQPAKLEDSAVYLCASSLPGTGSYEQYFGPGTRLTVT.

This chain connects TRBV28 to TRBJ2-1; possible D gene TRBD1, 6 bases. Germline assignment: CDR1 MDHEN and CDR2 SYDVKM. The CDR3 has 14 residues. With 0 bases removed from V and 10 bases from J, the gap between germline ends came to 13 bases. CDR3 in DNA: TGTGCCAGCAGTTTATGGGATACAGGGTGGGAGCAGTTCTTC. Protein: CASSLWDTGWEQFF.

The CDR3 nucleotides are TGTGCCAGCAGTTTTAGCGGGAGAGGGTTTGGGCAGTACTTC. It codes for CASSFSGRGFGQYF. V gene TRBV6-2 or TRBV6-3 combines with J gene TRBJ2-7, with 9 bases aligning to TRBD2. The CDR3 contains 14 residues. Germline V CDR1 and CDR2: MNHEY, SVGEGT. Trimming removed 4 bases from V and 9 bases from J; junction bases left unmatched: 10.

This chain connects TRBV4-1 to TRBJ2-1; tentatively, D is TRBD1 (5 bases). The CDR3 contains 16 residues. With 1 base removed from V and 4 bases from J, the gap between germline ends came to 14 bases. Germline V gene lookup returns CDR1 MGHRA and CDR2 YSYEKL. This chain's CDR3 is CASSQAIGASYNEQFF. The CDR3 nucleotides are TGCGCCAGCAGCCAAGCGATAGGGGCTTCATACAATGAGCAGTTCTTC.

The chain couples TRBV4-2 to TRBJ1-2; TRBD1 matches at 10 bases. V was pared by 5 bases and J by 4 bases, with 7 bases of the junction left unmatched. This CDR3 has 15 amino acids. Germline loops: CDR1 LGHNA, CDR2 YNFKEQ. The chain's CDR3 is CASSYGQGEIYGYTF. As DNA, the CDR3 is TGTGCCAGCAGCTATGGACAGGGGGAGATCTATGGCTACACCTTC.

Regarding this clone: The junction departs from germline at one end; a sequencing error may be responsible. The sample has other DNA sequences that encode this CDR3 too. The chain carries TRBV14 and TRBJ2-1; the match to TRBD2 covers 9 bases. CDR1 and CDR2 from the germline V gene are SGHDN and FVKESK. The CDR3 extends over 16 amino acids. For the CDR3, the DNA is TGTGCCAGCAGTCAAGATGGCAGCGGGAGGCAGAATGAGCAGTTCTTC. Translating gives CASSQDGSGRQNEQFF.

The chain is built from TRBV7-8 and TRBJ1-6; no clear D gene. Germline CDR1 reads SGHVS; CDR2 reads FQNEAQ. The V and J ends lost 5 bases and 6 bases respectively, with 14 bases between them. The CDR3 is made up of 15 amino acids. The CDR3 loop reads CASSQSVAVNSPLHF. As DNA, the CDR3 is TGTGCCAGCAGCCAGAGTGTGGCGGTTAATTCACCCCTCCACTTT.

The CDR3 sequence is CASSSAGLVGTEAFF. The CDR3 nucleotides read TGTGCCAGCAGCTCAGCGGGCCTCGTGGGCACTGAAGCTTTCTTT. V is TRBV7-2 and J is TRBJ1-1; no clear D. Between the trimmed V and J ends, which lost 4 bases and 4 bases, there was a span of 16 bases. This CDR3 has 15 amino acids. The germline V gene has CDR1 SGHTA and CDR2 FQGNSA.

The chain combines TRBV6-5 with TRBJ1-4; D is undetermined. CDR3 length equals 12 residues. Germline V lookup: CDR1 MNHEY, CDR2 SVGAGI. Between the trimmed V and J ends, which lost 3 bases and 5 bases, there was a span of 4 bases. Here the CDR3 reads CASSYLNEKLFF. DNA of the CDR3: TGTGCCAGCAGTTATCTCAATGAAAAACTGTTTTTT.

The rearrangement uses TRBV20-1 and TRBJ2-1; 7 bases are shared with TRBD2. This CDR3 contains 13 residues. Losses at the gene ends were 3 bases for V and 7 bases for J; bases not matched to a gene: 6. Germline CDR1 and CDR2: DFQATT and SNEGSKA (reference sequence). The CDR3 loop is CSASRSGGNEQFF. The CDR3 region has the DNA TGCAGTGCTAGTCGGTCGGGGGGAAATGAGCAGTTCTTC.

This clone has more than one count but fewer than ten. The chain joins TRBV6-2 or TRBV6-3 to TRBJ1-5; TRBD1 aligns across 12 bases. CDR1 MNHEY and CDR2 SVGEGT come from the germline V gene. V lost 4 bases and J lost 6; bases outside the gene matches: 13. This CDR3 region has 18 residues. The CDR3 protein is CASSFPGQGAPRLQPQHF. CDR3 nucleotides: TGTGCCAGCAGTTTCCCGGGACAGGGGGCGCCGCGTCTTCAGCCCCAGCATTTT.

The chain has TRBV4-1 and TRBJ1-5, with D unclear. The V end was cut by 2 bases, the J end by 5 bases, with 16 bases between. The CDR3 contains 16 residues. Germline lookup yields CDR1 MGHRA and CDR2 YSYEKL. DNA of the CDR3: TGCGCCAGCAGCCAAATGGAGCTCAGGAGGGATCAGCCCCAGCATTTT. It translates to CASSQMELRRDQPQHF.